The source of this TCR beta chain is a study of cytomegalovirus exposure and HLA in healthy donors (dated by TCRdb to about 2017). Background for the entire study: An earlier analysis of roughly 630 of the donors reported 276 Gb of sequence data and some 120 million unique TCR beta sequences from approximately 180 million T cells. Around 320 gigabases of sequencing data and tens of millions of unique TCR sequences were included in an early release covering roughly 600 HLA-typed donors. Of the approximately 370 genotyped donors, 80% to 90% were placed in the genetic ancestry cluster associated with self-reported Caucasian donors. The aim of the study was to test whether cataloging public T cell receptors could identify signatures of past pathogen exposure. The study used immunosequencing to profile the T cell repertoires of under 700 subjects and linked those repertoires to cytomegalovirus serostatus. Besides the first cohort of more than 650 subjects, a separate validation cohort made up of 120 different subjects was used. To predict cytomegalovirus infection status, the study combined high-throughput TCR immunosequencing, statistical association of individual TCRs with disease status, and machine learning. A later analysis re-examined previously published TCR beta repertoires from over 500 donors and added high-resolution HLA genotyping to investigate patterns of TCR occurrence. Rather than drawing on any new phenotypic data, the later analysis identified candidate immune exposures from TCR beta sequences and the way those sequences occurred across donors. An earlier analysis of 587 of the donors used high-throughput TCR beta sequencing to judge whether each TCR beta V gene segment behaved as functional or pseudogenic. Donor age, sex, ethnicity and CMV serostatus were compiled alongside the repertoire data. A later genetic analysis used genome-wide SNP genotypes for about 55% of the 666 donors, treating that subset as a discovery cohort. Every repertoire in the discovery cohort had been generated on one and the same sequencing platform. HLA typing covered class I and class II loci at four-digit resolution. The number of typed donors differed by locus: about 620-630 for A, B, C, DRB1 and DQB1; some 500 for DQA1; roughly 600 for DPA1; and 400 to 480 for DPB1. Several DR-DQ haplotypes were handled as single units for association and clustering, since linkage in the cohort was strong. Among roughly 400 genotyped donors of the cohort, an average of around 220,000 unique TCR beta nucleotide sequences was sequenced per donor, of which roughly 17% were non-productive. Study-wide conclusions, independent of this receptor: Specific HLA alleles were associated with over 15,000 TCR beta sequences at a false discovery rate of 0.05 in a later analysis. HLA typing was unavailable for some donors at each locus, so association tests used only the typed subset. The authors suggested that the approach could potentially be extended to other disease states and immunological phenotypes. A further reported finding was that TCR beta sequences accurately predicted the HLA-A and HLA-B alleles for most subjects in the first cohort. In a later genetic analysis, fewer N-insertions in productive TCRs were reported among donors in an Asian-associated ancestry cluster than the roughly 700-donor mean. In a later analysis, HLA-associated TCR beta chains were found to be more clonally expanded and to have lower generation probabilities than equally common non-associated chains. An association between a missense DCLRE1C variant and V-gene and J-gene trimming of TCR beta chains was found in a later genetic analysis and replicated in an independent cohort. A few of the identified cytomegalovirus-associated TCR beta chains were confirmed in vitro to be specific for cytomegalovirus antigens. According to a later analysis, TCR association rates differed among HLA loci, with DRB1 alleles showing the most associated TCRs and HLA-C alleles showing the fewest. Approximately 18 rarely observed V segments, including chromosome 9 orphons, were excluded from the earlier analysis of a few hundred of the donors because counts were too low. Sequencing depth was assumed to be roughly uniform across donors in the presence/absence analyses, though that assumption may not hold. The classifier was reported to diagnose cytomegalovirus status with high specificity and sensitivity in both the original cohort and the validation cohort. When HLA alleles, especially DR and DQ, strongly co-occurred, TCR associations were difficult to assign to individual alleles. Only TCR beta chains were sequenced in this cohort, and the absence of alpha or paired-chain data limited detectable features. Most TCR sequences were observed very rarely across donors, whereas some public TCRs were present in many individuals. The only immune exposure information available for the cohort was CMV serostatus. The study listed 150 to 200 TCR beta chains as associated with cytomegalovirus. In a later analysis, several top co-occurrence clusters were reported to appear linked to parvovirus B19, influenza, CMV and Epstein-Barr virus. A group of highly shared sequence variants was considered likely to be a technical artifact of the sequencing pipeline. In an earlier analysis of fewer than 750 of the donors, most TCR beta V segments were observed in productive rearrangements about 87% or about 30% of the time, broadly matching IMGT annotations. Most CMV-associated TCR beta chains appeared to be HLA-restricted in a later analysis, and the HLA associations seemed to be driven largely by CMV exposure. Correlated functional status among segregating V segments might be attributable to linkage disequilibrium, but an unknown experimental factor could not be ruled out.

Libraries were constructed by the immunoSEQ multiplex PCR assay. For the multiplex PCR, a mixture combining 60 forward primers for TCR Vbeta segments and 13 reverse primers for TCR Jbeta segments was used. The CDR3 region of rearranged TCR beta genes was amplified from genomic DNA with a multiplex PCR assay. The Illumina HiSeq System was used to sequence the amplified TCR beta libraries as 87-base-pair reads. In the paper's pipeline: A later analysis tallied roughly 80 million unique TCR beta chains across the 650 to 750 repertoires, and approximately 12 million of those chains were shared by two or more donors. Raw reads were error-corrected and collapsed into unique sequences with a nearest-neighbor algorithm that merged closely related sequences to remove PCR and sequencing errors. CDR3 sequences were aligned to IMGT reference sequences to assign V, D and J gene segments. For a sequence to be retained, a match of at least six nucleotides was required to both a V gene segment and a J gene segment. A rearrangement was called productive if the CDR3 had no stop codons and remained in frame with V and J, and every other rearrangement was called non-productive. CDR3 was defined according to IMGT convention as the region running from the second conserved V-encoded cysteine to the conserved J-encoded phenylalanine. Sequences without an unambiguous match to a single V gene segment were excluded from the earlier analysis of several hundred of the donors. An earlier analysis of fewer than 750 of the donors classified V segments as functional when productive rearrangements were above 56.7% and as segregating when the standard deviation between donors was above 5%. A statistical classification framework was built to diagnose cytomegalovirus status from the catalog of TCR beta chain sequences. In a later analysis, TCR nucleotide sequences were compared against IMGT/GENE-DB human TR gene sequences so that V and J genes could be assigned. A later analysis assigned CDR3 sequences and most-parsimonious VDJ recombination scenarios with the TCRdist pipeline. A later analysis defined each TCR beta chain by its CDR3 amino acid sequence plus V-gene family, and excluded reads lacking a unique V-gene family. In a later analysis, fewer than 650 highly shared, low-generation-probability nucleotide sequences were removed to address suspected cross-contamination and a sequencing artifact. In a later analysis, a clonal expansion index for each public chain was calculated from normalized within-repertoire ranks of inferred template counts. In a later analysis, generation probabilities were computed with a VDJ recombination model fitted to out-of-frame rearrangements, and the resulting probabilities were checked against IGoR. A later analysis scored TCR-TCR, TCR-HLA and TCR-CMV co-occurrence with hypergeometric tests, applying a repertoire-size bias correction to TCR pairs. To estimate false discovery rates, a later analysis permuted the HLA or CMV assignments 20 times. A later analysis grouped co-occurring TCRs with DBSCAN, adding TCRdist sequence similarity when clustering within HLA-allele-positive subsets. Co-occurrence clustering excluded repertoires with fewer than 30,000 or more than 120,000 public chains, plus five with anomalous nucleotide sharing. In its TCRdb copy, this immuneACCESS table keeps in-frame sequences only and misses some clones. Where compared with another copy, unresolved V genes explain less than half of these, and the others have no known cause. D and trimming come from the DNA, and the V and J calls and clone size come from that table. For this sample the table gives 110,000 or so clones, of which approximately 86% were detected only once. 6.1% of the sample belongs to the ten largest clones.

The cohort comprised 666 healthy bone marrow donors. All cohort members were sampled while nominally healthy, although unrecorded immune exposures were likely present. The donor was CMV seronegative and was included in the group of about 400 seronegative cohort members. A peripheral blood sample was collected from each donor, and TCR beta sequencing was performed on peripheral blood mononuclear cells. The Qiagen DNeasy Blood Extraction Kit was used to extract genomic DNA from the blood cell samples. Points on this clone: There is no known antigen for this receptor. No qualities accompany the bases; no much larger clone lies one base away.

The TCR comes from a man aged 18 to 30 in good health and CMV-seronegative. Sequencing input: PBMCs.

The CDR3 reads CASSLDSGTGGETQYF. DNA sequence: TGTGCCAGCAGCCTCGACTCCGGGACAGGGGGGGAGACCCAGTACTTC. This chain joins TRBV4-2 to TRBJ2-5; 11 bases in the junction line up with TRBD1. CDR1 LGHNA and CDR2 YNFKEQ are derived from the germline V gene. Germline trimming amounts to 4 bases on V and 5 bases on J, with 9 as the count of junction bases outside the gene matches. The CDR3 contains 16 residues, cysteine and phenylalanine counted. Only the CDR3 portion is preserved as DNA: 48 bases, with reading frame beginning at the first base.